The clone carrying this T cell receptor (beta chain) appeared many times. This record belongs to a study of T-cell reconstitution after alpha-beta-depleted transplantation in children. The TCRbeta library was prepared with unique molecular identifiers. TCRdb passed the PCR reads through MiXCR, listing each CDR3 protein once. This table holds about 460,000 distinct CDR3 sequences, more than 9.5% found once. The sequenced sample was PBMCs, mostly from graft donor cells, obtained 180 days after TCRalphabeta/CD19-depleted stem cell transplant. This sequence originates from a female patient aged 2 to 10 who had a stem cell transplant for aplastic anemia, so the T cells may come from the graft donor.

The CDR3 DNA reads TGCAGCGTAGTTACAGCGAGCAATCAGCCCCAGCATTTT. Translation: CSVVTASNQPQHF. The J gene is TRBJ1-5, the V gene TRBV29-1; no clear D. In germline, CDR1 is SQVTM, CDR2 ANQGSEA. The V and J ends lost 6 bases and 1 base respectively, with 10 bases between them. This CDR3 is built from 13 residues.